This is a list of T cell receptor beta chains from one sample in a study of blood T cell repertoires in COVID-19. The protocol was immunoSEQ multiplex PCR, while the TCRdb copy is restricted to in-frame clones and leaves out a portion. This table holds approximately 160,000 clones, approximately 80% found once. The sequenced material came from peripheral blood. The receptor source for this set is a woman of 80 years or more with active or convalescent COVID-19. CDR3s include the opening cysteine and the closing phenylalanine or tryptophan. A D gene is named only where the DNA matches it firmly. The listing skips clone size in some rows; elsewhere it reads once, few, many or a size class.

TRBJ1-2 . TRBV5-1 TRBD1 TGCGCCAGCAGCCCAGGGGGACAGGGGTATGGCTACACCTTC CASSPGGQGYGYTF
TRBJ2-3 . TRBV5-1 . TGCGCCAGCAGCTTAGACGGGTTTAGCACAGATACGCAGTATTTT CASSLDGFSTDTQYF
TRBJ2-6 . TRBV12-5 TRBD1 TGTGCTAGTGGCCCGGACAGGGGGCCTAAAAGCTCTGGGGCCAACGTCCTGACTTTC CASGPDRGPKSSGANVLTF
TRBJ2-7 . TRBV4-3 TRBD1 TGCGCCAGCAGCCTGGACAGGGCCGAGCAGTACTTC CASSLDRAEQYF
TRBJ2-3 . TRBV11-2 . TGTGCCAGCAGCTTAGCGGCAGGGAGGGATACGCAGTATTTT CASSLAAGRDTQYF
TRBJ1-5 . TRBV5-1 . TGCGCCACACGACCGGGGGAGAGGGGCAATCAGCCCCAGCATTTT CATRPGERGNQPQHF
TRBJ1-5 . TRBV24-1 . TGTGCCACCAGTGATTCCGCAGGGGACAATCAGCCCCAGCATTTT CATSDSAGDNQPQHF
TRBJ1-1 . TRBV5-5 TRBD1 TGTGCCAGCAGCTCCCCCAGGGGGCGGTGGACTGAAGCTTTCTTT CASSSPRGRWTEAFF
TRBJ2-7 . TRBV2 TRBD1 TGTGCCAGCAGTAACAGGGGCGAGTCCTACGAGCAGTACTTC CASSNRGESYEQYF
TRBJ2-5 . TRBV11-3 . TGTGCCAGCAGCTTGGGGCTAAACCAAGAGACCCAGTACTTC CASSLGLNQETQYF
TRBJ1-1 . TRBV6-1 . TGTGCCAGCAGTGAACTAGCGATGGCCAATGAAGCTTTCTTT CASSELAMANEAFF
TRBJ1-1 few TRBV4-3 . TGCGCCAGCAGCCAAGATACAGGGAAAGCTTTCTTT CASSQDTGKAFF
TRBJ1-4 . TRBV7-9 TRBD1 TGTGCCAGCAGCCAACGGACAGGGGTTAATGAAAAACTGTTTTTT CASSQRTGVNEKLFF
TRBJ2-5 . TRBV6-5 TRBD2 TGTGCCAGCAGTTACGGGTTAGCGGGGGGAGAGGAGACCCAGTACTTC CASSYGLAGGEETQYF
TRBJ1-2 . TRBV27 TRBD1 TGTGCCAGCGCGGACAGGGGGTATGGCTACACCTTC CASADRGYGYTF
TRBJ2-5 . TRBV9 TRBD2 TGTGCCAGCAGCTTGAGCATAGCGGGCGGGGAGACCCAGTACTTC CASSLSIAGGETQYF
TRBJ1-2 . TRBV7-6 TRBD1 TGTGCCAGCAGCTTAGGACAGACAGGGCTCTATGGCTACACCTTC CASSLGQTGLYGYTF
TRBJ2-1 . TRBV18 TRBD2 TGTGCCAGCTCACCACCCAGCGGGGGGAAAAATGAGCAGTTCTTC CASSPPSGGKNEQFF
TRBJ2-7 . TRBV9 . TGTGCCAGCAGCCCCTTCTCCGGAGCCTACTACGAGCAGTACTTC CASSPFSGAYYEQYF
TRBJ1-3 . TRBV7-2 TRBD1 TGTGCCAGCAGCCTGGGACAGACTTTTGGAAACACCATATATTTT CASSLGQTFGNTIYF
TRBJ2-1 . TRBV18 TRBD1 TGTGCCAGCTCACCCATCCCACCGGGACAGGGGAGTGGATACAATGAGCAGTTCTTC CASSPIPPGQGSGYNEQFF
TRBJ2-7 . TRBV29-1 . TGCAGCGTTGACGCAGGAACCTACGAGCAGTACTTC CSVDAGTYEQYF
TRBJ2-5 . TRBV10-3 . TGTGCCATCAGTCGGCCTGGGGCAGAGACCCAGTACTTC CAISRPGAETQYF
TRBJ1-6 . TRBV6-5 TRBD1 TGTGCCAGCAGCGGAGGGGGCCTTGGTTCACCCCTCCACTTT CASSGGGLGSPLHF
TRBJ1-2 once TRBV18 TRBD1 TGTGCCAGCTCATCCGGACAGGGCGGCTTATATGGCTACACCTTC CASSSGQGGLYGYTF
TRBJ1-4 . TRBV30 . TGTGCCTGGGGCAGTCCTGAAAAACTGTTTTTT CAWGSPEKLFF
TRBJ1-5 many TRBV7-2 TRBD1 TGTGCCAGCAGCCTAGGACAGGGCAATAGCAATCAGCCCCAGCATTTT CASSLGQGNSNQPQHF
TRBJ1-1 . TRBV18 TRBD1 TGTGCCAGCTCACCCAAAGGGACAGGGGACAACACTGAAGCTTTCTTT CASSPKGTGDNTEAFF
TRBJ1-5 . TRBV7-8 . TGTGCCAGCAGCTTAGGATCGGGGCAGCCCCAGCATTTT CASSLGSGQPQHF
TRBJ2-2 . TRBV5-8 . TGTGCCAGCAGCTTTGCGGTTATCAACACCGGGGAGCTGTTTTTT CASSFAVINTGELFF
TRBJ1-1 . TRBV7-2 . TGTGCCAGCACCTCGGGGGGGAACACTGAAGCTTTCTTT CASTSGGNTEAFF
TRBJ1-3 . TRBV5-1 TRBD1 TGCGCCAGCAGCTTGGGGGACAGTCTCTCTGGAAACACCATATATTTT CASSLGDSLSGNTIYF
TRBJ2-5 . TRBV12-5 . TGTGCTAGTGGGTCAGGGGCGGGAGAGACCCAGTACTTC CASGSGAGETQYF
TRBJ1-2 few TRBV6-5 . TGTGCCAGCCGGACGACGGGGGGCTACACCTTC CASRTTGGYTF
TRBJ1-1 . TRBV6-5 . TGTGCCAGCAACGACAGCCCGAACACTGAAGCTTTCTTT CASNDSPNTEAFF
TRBJ2-6 . TRBV9 . TGTGCCAGCAGCGTAGTGGTAGCAGGGGGGCCCTTTGGGGCCAACGTCCTGACTTTC CASSVVVAGGPFGANVLTF
TRBJ1-2 few TRBV7-9 TRBD1 TGTGCCAGCAGCTTAGGGGACAGGGGTAACTATGGCTACACCTTC CASSLGDRGNYGYTF
TRBJ1-1 . TRBV6-2/TRBV6-3 . TGTGCCAGCAGTTACGGCAGGGCCACTGAAGCTTTCTTT CASSYGRATEAFF
TRBJ2-5 . TRBV5-1 . TGCGCCAGCAGCTTGGAGTACAGGGCGGAGACCCAGTACTTC CASSLEYRAETQYF
TRBJ2-3 . TRBV4-3 . TGCGCCAGCAGCCCTGAGCCCACGGGTACGCAGTATTTT CASSPEPTGTQYF
TRBJ2-1 . TRBV7-9 . TGTGCCAGCAGCTTCTCGAGGCCCGATGGTGAGCAGTTCTTC CASSFSRPDGEQFF
TRBJ1-2 . TRBV18 . TGTGCCAGCTCACCCCCAAGCCGCTATGGCTACACCTTC CASSPPSRYGYTF
TRBJ1-2 . TRBV14 . TGTGCCAGCAGCCAGTGGGACACCCCGAGTGGCTACACCTTC CASSQWDTPSGYTF
TRBJ1-1 few TRBV5-1 TRBD1 TGCGCCAGCAGCCCGGACAGGATTGAAGCTTTCTTT CASSPDRIEAFF
TRBJ2-3 few TRBV19 . TGTGCCAGTAGTATGAAGGGGTTGACAGATACGCAGTATTTT CASSMKGLTDTQYF
TRBJ2-7 . TRBV7-9 . TGTGCCAGCAGCTTACAGGGGGGTTTCTACGAGCAGTACTTC CASSLQGGFYEQYF
TRBJ1-2 . TRBV6-5 TRBD1 TGTGCCAGCAGGTCCCAGGGGGCACAAAATTATGGCTACACCTTC CASRSQGAQNYGYTF
TRBJ1-5 . TRBV7-7 TRBD1 TGTGCTAGCCGAATACCGGGACAGGGATTGTATAGCAATCAGCCCCAGCATTTT CASRIPGQGLYSNQPQHF
TRBJ1-4 . TRBV5-6 TRBD1 TGTGCCAGCAACCTCAGGGGGGTTAATGAAAAACTGTTTTTT CASNLRGVNEKLFF
TRBJ1-1 . TRBV5-6 . TGTGCCAGCAGCTTGGGTCGGGGGGCTGGCAGCACTGAAGCTTTCTTT CASSLGRGAGSTEAFF
TRBJ2-7 . TRBV5-1 TRBD1 TGCGCCAGCAGCTCAGGGGGCTACGAGCAGTACTTC CASSSGGYEQYF
TRBJ1-4 . TRBV7-9 . TGTGCCAGCACCTATCGAGACTCTACCATGCTGTTTTTT CASTYRDSTMLFF
TRBJ2-5 . TRBV20-1 TRBD2 TGCAGTGCTAGTAAGACTAGCGGGACCTTCCAAGAGACCCAGTACTTC CSASKTSGTFQETQYF
TRBJ1-1 . TRBV6-1 . TGTGCCACTCTCCTCGGGGATTTCACTGAAGCTTTCTTT CATLLGDFTEAFF
TRBJ2-7 . TRBV12-3/TRBV12-4 TRBD1 TGTGCCAGCAGTTTCCGGGACAGCTACGAGCAGTACTTC CASSFRDSYEQYF